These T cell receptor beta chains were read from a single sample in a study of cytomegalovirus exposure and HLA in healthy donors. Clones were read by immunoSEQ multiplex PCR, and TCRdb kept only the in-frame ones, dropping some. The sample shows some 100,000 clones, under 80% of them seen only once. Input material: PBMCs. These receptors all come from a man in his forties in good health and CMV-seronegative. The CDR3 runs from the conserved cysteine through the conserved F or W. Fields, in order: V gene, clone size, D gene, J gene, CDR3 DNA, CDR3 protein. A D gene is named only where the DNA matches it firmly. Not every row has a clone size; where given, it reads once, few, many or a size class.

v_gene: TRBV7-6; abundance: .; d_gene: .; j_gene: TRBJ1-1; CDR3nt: TGTGCCAGCAGCTTAGTGGACAGCAGGAACACTGAAGCTTTCTTT; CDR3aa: CASSLVDSRNTEAFF
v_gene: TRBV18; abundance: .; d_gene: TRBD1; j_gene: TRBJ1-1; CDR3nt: TGTGCCAGCTCCCCCTGGACAGGAGACACTGAAGCTTTCTTT; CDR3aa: CASSPWTGDTEAFF
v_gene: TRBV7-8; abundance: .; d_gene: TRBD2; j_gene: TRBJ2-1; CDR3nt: TGTGCCAGCAGCGTAACTAGCGGGGGGTCCAATGAGCAGTTCTTC; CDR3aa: CASSVTSGGSNEQFF
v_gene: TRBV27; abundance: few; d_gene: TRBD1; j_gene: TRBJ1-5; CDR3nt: TGTGCCAGCAGTTCGGACAGGGATAGCAATCAGCCCCAGCATTTT; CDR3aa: CASSSDRDSNQPQHF
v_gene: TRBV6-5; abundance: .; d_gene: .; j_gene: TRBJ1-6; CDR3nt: TGTGCCAGCAGTTACTCCCTGGACAGCAATTCACCCCTCCACTTT; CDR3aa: CASSYSLDSNSPLHF
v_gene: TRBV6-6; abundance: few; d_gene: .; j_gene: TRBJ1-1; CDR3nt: TGTGCCAGCAGTTACGAGCGGGGGGGGAACACTGAAGCTTTCTTT; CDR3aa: CASSYERGGNTEAFF
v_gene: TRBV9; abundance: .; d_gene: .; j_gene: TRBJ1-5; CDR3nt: TGTGCCAGCAGCGAAACAGGGTATAGCAATCAGCCCCAGCATTTT; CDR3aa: CASSETGYSNQPQHF
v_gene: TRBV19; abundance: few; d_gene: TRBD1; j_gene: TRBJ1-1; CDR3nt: TGTGCCACCCATCAAACAGGGGGTGACGAAAAAAACACTGAAGCTTTCTTT; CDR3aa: CATHQTGGDEKNTEAFF
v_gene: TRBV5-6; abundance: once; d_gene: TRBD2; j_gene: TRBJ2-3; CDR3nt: TGTGCCAGCACCTTCGGGGGAGGGGATACGCAGTATTTT; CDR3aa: CASTFGGGDTQYF
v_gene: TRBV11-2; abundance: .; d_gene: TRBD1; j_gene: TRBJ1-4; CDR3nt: TGTGCCAGCAGCTTAGATTTCCAGGGGGCTATGTATGAAAAACTGTTTTTT; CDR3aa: CASSLDFQGAMYEKLFF
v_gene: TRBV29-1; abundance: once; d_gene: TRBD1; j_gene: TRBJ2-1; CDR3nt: TGCAGCGCCGAGAAGGACAGGAACAATGAGCAGTTCTTC; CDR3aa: CSAEKDRNNEQFF
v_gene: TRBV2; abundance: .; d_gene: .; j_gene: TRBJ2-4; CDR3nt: TGTGCCAGCAGTCCGAATCCTGGACAAGTTCCGATTCAGTACTTC; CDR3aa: CASSPNPGQVPIQYF
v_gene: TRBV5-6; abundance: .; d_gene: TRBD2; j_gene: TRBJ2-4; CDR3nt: TGTGCCAGCAGCCACCCCTGGACTAGCGGGGGAGAAATCAAAAACATTCAGTACTTC; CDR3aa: CASSHPWTSGGEIKNIQYF
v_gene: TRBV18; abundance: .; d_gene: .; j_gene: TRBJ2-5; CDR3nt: TGTGCCAGCTCCGTACAGGGCCCCCCAGAGACCCAGTACTTC; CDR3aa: CASSVQGPPETQYF
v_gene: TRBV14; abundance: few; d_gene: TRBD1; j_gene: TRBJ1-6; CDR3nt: TGTGCCAGCAGCCCCCGGGGACAGGGTATTTCACCCCTCCACTTT; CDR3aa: CASSPRGQGISPLHF
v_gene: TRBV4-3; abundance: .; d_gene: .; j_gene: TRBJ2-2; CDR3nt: TGCGCCAGCAGCCAAGACGTTCGTCCTGGGGAGCTGTTTTTT; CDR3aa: CASSQDVRPGELFF
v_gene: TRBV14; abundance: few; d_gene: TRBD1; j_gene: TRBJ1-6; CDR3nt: TGTGCCAGCAGCTTGATTCTCAGGGGGCTTCGCGATTCACCCCTCCACTTT; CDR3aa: CASSLILRGLRDSPLHF
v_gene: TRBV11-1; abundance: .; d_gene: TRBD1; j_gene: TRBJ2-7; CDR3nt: TGTGCCAGCAGCTTAGCACAGGGGGGCTCCTACGAGCAGTACTTC; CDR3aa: CASSLAQGGSYEQYF
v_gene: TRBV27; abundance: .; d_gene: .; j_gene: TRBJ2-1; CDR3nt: TGTGCCAGCAGTCCAGGACTCTACAATGAGCAGTTCTTC; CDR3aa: CASSPGLYNEQFF
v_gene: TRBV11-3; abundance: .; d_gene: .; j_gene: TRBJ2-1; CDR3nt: TGTGCCAGCAGCCCCTCGGGCAATGAGCAGTTCTTC; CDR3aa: CASSPSGNEQFF
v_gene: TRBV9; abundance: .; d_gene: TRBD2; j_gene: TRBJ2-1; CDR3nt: TGTGCCAGCAGCGTAGGGTTAGCGGGAGCCCCCTACAATGAGCAGTTCTTC; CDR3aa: CASSVGLAGAPYNEQFF
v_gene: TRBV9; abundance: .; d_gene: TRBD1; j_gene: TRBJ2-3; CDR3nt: TGTGCCAGCAGCGCCCGGGGACAGCAAAACACAGATACGCAGTATTTT; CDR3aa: CASSARGQQNTDTQYF
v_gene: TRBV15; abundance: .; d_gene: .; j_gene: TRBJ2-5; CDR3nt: TGTGCCACCAGCAGATCCCGGGGAGGGGGGATGGAGACCCAGTACTTC; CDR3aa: CATSRSRGGGMETQYF
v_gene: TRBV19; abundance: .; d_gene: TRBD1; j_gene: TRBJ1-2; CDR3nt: TGTGCCAGTTTTGACAGGGGGCCCTATGGCTACACCTTC; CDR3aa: CASFDRGPYGYTF
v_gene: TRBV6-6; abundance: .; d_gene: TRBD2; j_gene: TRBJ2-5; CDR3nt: TGTGCCAGCAGTCCACGGACTAGCGCGCAAGAGACCCAGTACTTC; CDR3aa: CASSPRTSAQETQYF
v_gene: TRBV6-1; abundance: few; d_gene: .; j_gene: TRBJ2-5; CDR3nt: TGTGCCAGCAGTGACCCCTCCTGGGGGGTCCAAGAGACCCAGTACTTC; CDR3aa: CASSDPSWGVQETQYF